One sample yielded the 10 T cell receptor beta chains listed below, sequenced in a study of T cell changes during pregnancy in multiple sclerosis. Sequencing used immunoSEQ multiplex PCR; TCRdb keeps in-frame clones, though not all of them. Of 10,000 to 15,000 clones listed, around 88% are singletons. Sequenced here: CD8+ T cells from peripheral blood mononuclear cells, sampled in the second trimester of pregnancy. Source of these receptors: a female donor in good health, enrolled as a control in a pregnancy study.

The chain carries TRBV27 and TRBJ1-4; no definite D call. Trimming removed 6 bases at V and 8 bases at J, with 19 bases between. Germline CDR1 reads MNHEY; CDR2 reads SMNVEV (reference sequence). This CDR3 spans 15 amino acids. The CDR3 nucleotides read TGTGCCAGCAGGAAACACTCGGGTCCAGTGGAAAAACTGTTTTTT. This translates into CASRKHSGPVEKLFF. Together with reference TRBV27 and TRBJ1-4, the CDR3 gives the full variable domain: EAQVTQNPRYLITVTGKKLTVTCSQNMNHEYMSWYRQDPGLGLRQIYYSMNVEVTDKGDVPEGYKVSRKEKRNFPLILESPSPNQTSLYFCASRKHSGPVEKLFFGSGTQLSVL.

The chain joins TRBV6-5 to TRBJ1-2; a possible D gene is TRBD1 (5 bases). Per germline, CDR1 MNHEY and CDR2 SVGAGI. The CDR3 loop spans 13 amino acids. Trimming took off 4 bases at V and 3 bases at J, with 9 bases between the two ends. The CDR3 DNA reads TGTGCCAGCAGTTGGGGCTTCCACTATGGCTACACCTTC. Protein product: CASSWGFHYGYTF.

The CDR3 is CATSQPGTGNNKPQHF. CDR3 bases: TGTGCCACCAGCCAACCAGGGACAGGGAATAATAAGCCCCAGCATTTT. This chain joins TRBV15 and TRBJ1-5, with 9 bases fitting TRBD1. After removal of 5 bases from V and 8 bases from J, the junction contained 13 bases not matched to a gene. The CDR3 is 16 amino acids. Germline V gene data show CDR1 as LNHNV and CDR2 as YYDKDF (reference sequence).

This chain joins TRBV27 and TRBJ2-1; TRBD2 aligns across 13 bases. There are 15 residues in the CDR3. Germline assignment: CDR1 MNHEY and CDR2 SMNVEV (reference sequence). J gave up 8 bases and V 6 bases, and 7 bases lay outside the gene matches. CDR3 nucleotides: TGTGCCAGCAGCCCACTAGCGGGAGGGTGGGATGAGCAGTTCTTC. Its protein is CASSPLAGGWDEQFF.

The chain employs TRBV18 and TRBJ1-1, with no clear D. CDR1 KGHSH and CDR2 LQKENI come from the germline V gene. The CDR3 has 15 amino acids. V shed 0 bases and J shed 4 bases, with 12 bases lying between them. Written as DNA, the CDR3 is TGTGCCAGCTCACCACCTCCCGGTCGGGGCACTGAAGCTTTCTTT. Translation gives CASSPPPGRGTEAFF.

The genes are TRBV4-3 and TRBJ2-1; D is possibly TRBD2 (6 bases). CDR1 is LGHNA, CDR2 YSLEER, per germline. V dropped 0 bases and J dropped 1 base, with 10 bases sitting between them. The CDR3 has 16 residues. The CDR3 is CASSQDWRDSYNEQFF. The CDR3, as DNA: TGCGCCAGCAGCCAAGATTGGCGGGATTCCTACAATGAGCAGTTCTTC.

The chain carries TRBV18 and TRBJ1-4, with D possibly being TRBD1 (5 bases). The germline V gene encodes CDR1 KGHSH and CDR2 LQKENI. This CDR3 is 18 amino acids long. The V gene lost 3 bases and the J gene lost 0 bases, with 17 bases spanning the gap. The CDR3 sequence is CASSPRGERIATNEKLFF. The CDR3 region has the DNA TGTGCCAGCTCACCTAGGGGTGAACGGATTGCAACTAATGAAAAACTGTTTTTT.

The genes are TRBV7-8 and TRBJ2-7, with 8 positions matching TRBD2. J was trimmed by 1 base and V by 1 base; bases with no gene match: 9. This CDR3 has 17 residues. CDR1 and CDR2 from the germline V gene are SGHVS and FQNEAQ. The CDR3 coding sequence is TGTGCCAGCAGCTTAGGAACTCCGGGACTAGGATCCTACGAGCAGTACTTC. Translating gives CASSLGTPGLGSYEQYF.

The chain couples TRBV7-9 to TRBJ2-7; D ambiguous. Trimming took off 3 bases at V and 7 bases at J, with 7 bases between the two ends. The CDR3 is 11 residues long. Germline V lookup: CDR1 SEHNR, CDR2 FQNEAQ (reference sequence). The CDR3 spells CASSFGREQYF. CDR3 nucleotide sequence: TGTGCCAGCAGCTTCGGTAGAGAGCAGTACTTC.

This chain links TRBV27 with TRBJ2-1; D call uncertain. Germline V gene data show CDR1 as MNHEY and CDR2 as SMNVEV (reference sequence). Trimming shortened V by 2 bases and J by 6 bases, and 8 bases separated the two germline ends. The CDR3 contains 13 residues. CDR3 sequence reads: CASSLTSSNEQFF. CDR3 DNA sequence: TGTGCCAGCAGTTTAACGAGTTCCAATGAGCAGTTCTTC.